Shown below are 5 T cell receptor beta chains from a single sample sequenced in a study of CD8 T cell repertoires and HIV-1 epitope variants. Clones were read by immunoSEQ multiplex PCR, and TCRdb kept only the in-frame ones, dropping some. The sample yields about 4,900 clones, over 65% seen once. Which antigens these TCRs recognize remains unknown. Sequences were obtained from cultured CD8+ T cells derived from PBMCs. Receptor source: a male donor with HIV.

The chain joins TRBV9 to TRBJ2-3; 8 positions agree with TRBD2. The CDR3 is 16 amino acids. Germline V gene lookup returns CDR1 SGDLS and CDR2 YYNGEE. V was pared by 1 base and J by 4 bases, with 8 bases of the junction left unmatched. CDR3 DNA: TGTGCCAGCAGCGTAATGGTTGGCGGGGGGTCAGATACGCAGTATTTT. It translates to CASSVMVGGGSDTQYF.

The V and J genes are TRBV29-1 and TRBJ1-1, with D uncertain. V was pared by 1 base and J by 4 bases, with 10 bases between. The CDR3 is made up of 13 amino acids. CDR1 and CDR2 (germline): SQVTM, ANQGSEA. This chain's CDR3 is CSVEAGRGTEAFF. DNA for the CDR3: TGCAGCGTTGAAGCCGGGCGAGGCACTGAAGCTTTCTTT.

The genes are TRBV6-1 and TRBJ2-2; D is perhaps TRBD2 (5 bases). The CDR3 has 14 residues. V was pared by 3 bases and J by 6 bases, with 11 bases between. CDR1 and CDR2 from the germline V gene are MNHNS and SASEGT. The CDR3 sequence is CASSEVVRAGELFF. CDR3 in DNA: TGTGCCAGCAGTGAGGTGGTGCGGGCCGGGGAGCTGTTTTTT.

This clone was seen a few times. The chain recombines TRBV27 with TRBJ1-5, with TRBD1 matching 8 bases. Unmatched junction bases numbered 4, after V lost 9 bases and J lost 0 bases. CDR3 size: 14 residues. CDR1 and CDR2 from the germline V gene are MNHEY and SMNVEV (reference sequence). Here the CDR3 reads CASPDRASNQPQHF. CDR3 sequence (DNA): TGTGCCAGTCCGGACAGGGCTAGCAATCAGCCCCAGCATTTT.

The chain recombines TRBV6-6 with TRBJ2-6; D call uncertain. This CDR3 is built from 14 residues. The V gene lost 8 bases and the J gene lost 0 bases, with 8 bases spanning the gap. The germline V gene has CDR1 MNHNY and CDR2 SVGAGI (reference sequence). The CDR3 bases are TGTGCCAGCGAAGAGCTCTCTGGGGCCAACGTCCTGACTTTC. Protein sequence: CASEELSGANVLTF.